This T cell receptor (beta chain) stems from a study of control samples from healthy donors and cancer patients. The sample holds one count of this clone. The data were produced by immunoSEQ multiplex PCR, yet TCRdb's version contains in-frame clones alone and is incomplete. The sample has just over 150,000 clones; 93% are singletons. The CDR3 loop spans 14 amino acids. V lost 4 bases and J lost 6; bases outside the gene matches: 7. Germline assignment: CDR1 KGHDR and CDR2 SFDVKD. The receptor comes from a man in his fifties in good health. The sequenced material came from blood. The V gene is TRBV24-1, the J gene TRBJ2-7, with 8 positions matching TRBD1. In DNA, the CDR3 is TGTGCCACCAGTGACACGGACAGGGAGGCCGAGCAGTACTTC. Its protein product is CATSDTDREAEQYF.